Below, 11 T cell receptor beta chains from the same sample are listed, as sequenced in a study of cytomegalovirus exposure and HLA in healthy donors. The PCR ran on 60 Vbeta and 13 Jbeta primers. TCRdb keeps only in-frame clones here, not all; method: immunoSEQ multiplex PCR. The table has 150,000 to 200,000 clones, 77% seen once. The sequencing sample was made of PBMCs. Every receptor here comes from a female donor in good health and CMV-seronegative.

The gene calls are TRBV4-3 and TRBJ2-5; tentative D call: TRBD2 (7 bases). CDR3 size: 16 residues. The ends were cut back, 0 bases at V and 4 bases at J, with 15 bases in the middle. Germline assignment: CDR1 LGHNA and CDR2 YSLEER. The CDR3 DNA reads TGCGCCAGCAGCCAAGATGGGAGGGGGGGACTAGAGACCCAGTACTTC. Amino acids: CASSQDGRGGLETQYF.

The chain combines TRBV7-8 with TRBJ1-6, with D hard to call. CDR1 SGHVS and CDR2 FQNEAQ come from the germline V gene. Trimming removed 5 bases at V and 9 bases at J, with 11 bases between. This CDR3 has 13 residues. The CDR3 reads CASSQTPSSPLHF. The CDR3 nucleotides read TGTGCCAGCAGCCAGACTCCGAGTTCACCCCTCCACTTT.

As DNA, the CDR3 is TGTGCCAGCAGTCGTACAGGTTTAGAGACCCAGTACTTC. It yields the protein CASSRTGLETQYF. This rearrangement joins TRBV6-5 to TRBJ2-5, with a weak D call TRBD1 (5 bases). The CDR3 is 13 residues long. Germline V gene lookup returns CDR1 MNHEY and CDR2 SVGAGI. Trimming removed 5 bases from V and 4 bases from J, with 11 bases in between.

In this sample, this clone turned up a few times. V gene TRBV5-4 combines with J gene TRBJ1-5, with D possibly TRBD1 on 5 matching bases. Germline CDR1 SGHNT, CDR2 YYREEE (reference sequence). Between the trimmed V and J ends, which lost 4 bases and 0 bases, there was a span of 20 bases. CDR3 size: 18 residues. The CDR3 here is CASSTTSGPANSNQPQHF. The CDR3 coding sequence is TGTGCCAGCAGCACAACCTCAGGGCCCGCGAATAGCAATCAGCCCCAGCATTTT.

As for this clone: Its ends do not fully match the called genes, so a read error is possible. This chain uses TRBV7-6 with TRBJ2-1, with 11 positions matching TRBD2. The CDR3 extends over 15 amino acids. The V gene's germline CDR1 is SGHVS and CDR2 FNYEAQ. The CDR3 nucleotides read TGTGCCAGCAGCGTAGCGGGGGGGCCATACAATGAGCAGTTCTTC. Protein sequence: CASSVAGGPYNEQFF.

This clone was seen a few times. CDR3 in DNA: TGTGCCAGCAGCCAAGAGGGGTCAGGGGGCAAGCCCTACGAGCAGTACTTC. The encoded protein is CASSQEGSGGKPYEQYF. This chain uses TRBV14 with TRBJ2-7, with TRBD1 matching over 8 bases. Looked up from germline, CDR1 is SGHDN and CDR2 is FVKESK. V lost 0 bases and J lost 2; bases outside the gene matches: 9. The CDR3 has 17 residues.

V usage is TRBV4-3 and J usage is TRBJ2-7, with TRBD2 matching 7 bases. Germline V gene lookup returns CDR1 LGHNA and CDR2 YSLEER. Trimming cost V 0 bases and J 4 bases; bases outside gene matches: 9. The CDR3 sequence is 16 residues long. The CDR3 nucleotides are TGCGCCAGCAGCCAAGAGCCAGGCGGGGGTTTGTACGAGCAGTACTTC. This gives the protein CASSQEPGGGLYEQYF.

This clone is a singleton in its sample. The rearrangement joins TRBV7-3 to TRBJ1-1; TRBD1 might be the D (6 bases). Germline V lookup: CDR1 SGHTA, CDR2 FQGTGA. The CDR3 has 14 residues. V lost 5 bases and J lost 7, with 17 bases in between. CDR3 sequence reads: CASSPLGGAVEAFF. The CDR3 nucleotides are TGTGCCAGCAGCCCATTAGGGGGGGCTGTTGAAGCTTTCTTT.

The V and J genes are TRBV5-8 and TRBJ1-1; TRBD1 aligns across 7 bases. Trimming cost V 0 bases and J 8 bases; bases outside gene matches: 10. The germline gives CDR1 SGHTS, CDR2 YDEGEE. The CDR3 sequence is 15 residues long. The CDR3 region has the DNA TGTGCCAGCAGCTTGGAGGGACAGCCGAATTTCGAAGCTTTCTTT. This sequence encodes CASSLEGQPNFEAFF.

This rearrangement joins TRBV19 to TRBJ1-3, with unresolved D. V shed 4 bases and J shed 2 bases, with 6 bases lying between them. The CDR3 contains 13 residues. Germline assignment: CDR1 LNHDA and CDR2 SQIVND (reference sequence). The CDR3 nucleotides are TGTGCCAGTAGTACCCAGACTGGAAACACCATATATTTT. It encodes CASSTQTGNTIYF.

The genes are TRBV28 and TRBJ2-1, with D perhaps TRBD1 (6 bases). Germline-derived CDR1 and CDR2 are MDHEN and SYDVKM. The CDR3 sequence is 17 residues long. Trimming removed 10 bases at V and 7 bases at J, with 29 bases between. CDR3 sequence: CATTSTGTPRGWNEQFF. The CDR3 DNA reads TGTGCCACCACCTCCACCGGGACACCAAGGGGATGGAATGAGCAGTTCTTC.